These T cell receptor beta chains were read from a single sample in a study of blood T cell repertoires in COVID-19. Measured with immunoSEQ multiplex PCR; TCRdb has only the in-frame clones, and not every one. The sample holds around 200,000 clones; approximately 79% are singletons and the top ten take about an eighth. Specimen: peripheral blood. These receptors all come from a woman in her forties or fifties with acute or convalescent COVID-19. Both conserved end residues are part of each CDR3. The D gene is left open where the match is weak. Clone size, where shown, is once, few, many, or a class for clones that have expanded.

len	abundance	d_gene	v_gene	j_gene	CDR3nt	CDR3aa
17	NA	TRBD1	TRBV7-6	TRBJ2-4	TGTGCCAGCAGCTTAGGGACAGGGTCCCTAGCCAAAAACATTCAGTACTTC	CASSLGTGSLAKNIQYF
14	NA	NA	TRBV18	TRBJ1-4	TGTGCCAGCTCACCAAGCCAGGGGAATGAAAAACTGTTTTTT	CASSPSQGNEKLFF
14	NA	TRBD1	TRBV9	TRBJ1-4	TGTGCCAGCAGCATCACAGGGGCCGGGGAAAAACTGTTTTTT	CASSITGAGEKLFF
16	NA	TRBD1	TRBV7-2	TRBJ1-6	TGTGCCAGCAGCTCGGCCTACCCCAGGGGGAATTCACCCCTCCACTTT	CASSSAYPRGNSPLHF
16	NA	TRBD2	TRBV7-9	TRBJ2-7	TGTGCCAGCAGCTTAGAAGCGGGAGGGCTCTTTTACGAGCAGTACTTC	CASSLEAGGLFYEQYF
18	NA	TRBD1	TRBV5-6	TRBJ2-2	TGTGCCAGCAGCTCTCTTCGTCCCGGGACAGGGAACACCGGGGAGCTGTTTTTT	CASSSLRPGTGNTGELFF
15	NA	TRBD1	TRBV3-1/TRBV3-2	TRBJ1-2	TGTGCCAGCAGCCAAGATGCAGGGGGCGGCTATGGCTACACCTTC	CASSQDAGGGYGYTF
14	NA	NA	TRBV6-5	TRBJ1-2	TGTGCCAGCAGGGACTCCCGCTCCAGCTATGGCTACACCTTC	CASRDSRSSYGYTF
18	NA	NA	TRBV3-1/TRBV3-2	TRBJ1-3	TGTGCCAGCAGCCGTCTTGGGGAGGGGGACCCCTCTGGAAACACCATATATTTT	CASSRLGEGDPSGNTIYF
11	NA	NA	TRBV10-3	TRBJ2-7	TGTGCCATCAGTGACGGCTACGAGCAGTACTTC	CAISDGYEQYF
14	NA	NA	TRBV28	TRBJ2-1	TGTGCCAGCAAAATTAGCGGTTCTGGAAATGAGCAGTTCTTC	CASKISGSGNEQFF
17	medium-sized	NA	TRBV19	TRBJ1-2	TGTGCCAGTAGTATAGATCTTCAGCAGGGTAAAAGTAGTGGCTACACCTTC	CASSIDLQQGKSSGYTF
14	once	TRBD2	TRBV29-1	TRBJ2-7	TGCAGCGTAACTGGACTAGCGGGGGCCTACGAGCAGTACTTC	CSVTGLAGAYEQYF
17	NA	NA	TRBV6-1	TRBJ1-5	TGTGCCAGCAGTGAAGCTGAGGTCCTCACTAGCAATCAGCCCCAGCATTTT	CASSEAEVLTSNQPQHF
14	NA	TRBD1	TRBV7-9	TRBJ1-2	TGTGCCAGCAGCCTTACGACAGGGCGGTATGGCTACACCTTC	CASSLTTGRYGYTF
13	NA	TRBD1	TRBV30	TRBJ1-6	TGTGCCTGGGGGACAGGGCCCAATTCACCCCTCCACTTT	CAWGTGPNSPLHF
15	NA	TRBD1	TRBV7-2	TRBJ1-5	TGTGCCAGCAGCATAGACAGGGCCGCCCCGCAGGCCCAGCATTTT	CASSIDRAAPQAQHF
15	NA	NA	TRBV6-2/TRBV6-3	TRBJ2-7	TGTGCCAGCAGTTATGCGACAGCTTACTCCTACGAGCAGTACTTC	CASSYATAYSYEQYF
13	NA	NA	TRBV20-1	TRBJ1-1	TGCAGTGCTAGTGTGGACAGTAACACTGAAGCTTTCTTT	CSASVDSNTEAFF
13	NA	NA	TRBV28	TRBJ2-7	TGTGCCAGCCGATTCCAGGGGTTCTACGAGCAGTACTTC	CASRFQGFYEQYF
13	NA	TRBD1	TRBV24-1	TRBJ2-7	TGTGCCACCAGTGAGTGGGACAGCTACGAGCAGTACTTC	CATSEWDSYEQYF
18	NA	TRBD1	TRBV19	TRBJ1-2	TGTGCCAGTCGGTCCCCTGTGGGCAGGGGGCCTCTAGACTATGGCTACACCTTC	CASRSPVGRGPLDYGYTF
12	NA	TRBD1	TRBV5-1	TRBJ1-4	TGCGCCAGCAGTGAACAGGGGCGGAAACTGTTTTTT	CASSEQGRKLFF
15	NA	TRBD2	TRBV19	TRBJ2-3	TGTGCCAGTAGTGTGACTAGCGGGAGAACAGATACGCAGTATTTT	CASSVTSGRTDTQYF
16	NA	TRBD1	TRBV5-1	TRBJ1-6	TGCGCCAGCAGCTTGCCCGGGACAGGGGCGGCCTCACCCCTCCACTTT	CASSLPGTGAASPLHF
15	NA	NA	TRBV28	TRBJ2-6	TGTGCCAGCAGACCCACGGAGGCCGGGGCCAACGTCCTGACTTTC	CASRPTEAGANVLTF